This T cell receptor beta chain appears in the sequencing data of a study of T cell repertoires in cytomegalovirus infection. Points from the study as a whole: HLA-C-restricted, CMV-specific TCR beta clonotypes were dominant ex vivo.

This clonotype was observed a handful of times. Antigen: not known. The germline V gene encodes CDR1 SGHVS and CDR2 FQNEAQ. The CDR3 is 15 amino acids. V was cut by 5 bases and J by 7 bases, with 17 bases left in between. TCRdb passed the reads through MiXCR, listing each CDR3 protein once. The data contain around 440,000 distinct CDR3 sequences, approximately 10% of them singletons. This clonotype was sampled from a human donor in good health (CMV status not recorded). Some clones in this sample may be carry-over from other donors' samples. J is TRBJ1-4 and V is TRBV7-8; D might be TRBD1 (5 bases). The specimen was PBMCs. CDR3: CASSDRRAHGEKLFF. The CDR3 bases are TGTGCCAGCAGCGACAGACGAGCTCATGGTGAAAAACTGTTTTTT. Complete variable domain (other parts from reference TRBV7-8 and TRBJ1-4): GAGVSQSPRYKVAKRGQDVALRCDPISGHVSLFWYQQALGQGPEFLTYFQNEAQLDKSGLPSDRFFAERPEGSVSTLKIQRTQQEDSAVYLCASSDRRAHGEKLFFGSGTQLSVL.